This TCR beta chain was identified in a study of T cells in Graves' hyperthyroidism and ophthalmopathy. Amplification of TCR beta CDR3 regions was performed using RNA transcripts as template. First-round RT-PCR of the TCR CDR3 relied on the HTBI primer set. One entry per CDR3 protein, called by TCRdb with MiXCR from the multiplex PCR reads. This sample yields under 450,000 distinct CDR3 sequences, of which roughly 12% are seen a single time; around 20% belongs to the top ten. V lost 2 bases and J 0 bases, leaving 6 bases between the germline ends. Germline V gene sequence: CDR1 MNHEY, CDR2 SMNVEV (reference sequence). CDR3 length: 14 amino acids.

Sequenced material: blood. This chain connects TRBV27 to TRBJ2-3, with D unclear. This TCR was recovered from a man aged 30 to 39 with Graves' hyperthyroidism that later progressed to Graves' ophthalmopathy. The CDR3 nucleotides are TGTGCCAGCAGTTTACTTATTAGCACAGATACGCAGTATTTT. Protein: CASSLLISTDTQYF.